The present T cell receptor (beta chain) was sequenced within a study of blood T cells in healthy people across ages. A sample-barcoded 5' primer and a J-beta primer mix were used in a second PCR of about 7 to 12 cycles. MiXCR, applied by TCRdb to the 5' RACE reads, yields one record per CDR3 protein. The sample holds 1 million or so distinct CDR3 sequences, roughly 45% seen once. This clonotype originated in a woman aged 55 to 70 in good health. Sequenced input: blood.

CDR3 in amino acids: CASSPRAGGDYEQYF. The CDR3 DNA reads TGTGCCAGCAGCCCCCGCGCCGGGGGAGACTACGAGCAGTACTTC. The J gene is TRBJ2-7, the V gene TRBV7-2, with D possibly being TRBD2 (6 bases). Per germline, CDR1 SGHTA and CDR2 FQGNSA. Trimming removed 5 bases at V and 3 bases at J, with 17 bases between. This CDR3 comprises 15 residues.